The present T cell receptor beta chain was sequenced within a study of T cell responses to AZD1222 COVID-19 vaccine. The repertoire was sequenced with immunoSEQ multiplex PCR; TCRdb's copy has only in-frame clones and lacks some. The sample lists around 140,000 clones, approximately 90% occurring once. This CDR3 is built from 13 residues. In germline, CDR1 is ENHRY, CDR2 SYGVKD. V lost 6 bases to trimming and J lost 5 bases; unmatched junction nucleotides: 4. Sequenced here: peripheral blood, sampled on day 0 of AZD1222 vaccination. The origin of this receptor is an adult in good health. This chain connects TRBV10-3 to TRBJ1-1; 9 nucleotides match TRBD1. The CDR3: CAISTQGATEAFF. CDR3 in DNA: TGTGCCATCAGCACACAGGGGGCGACTGAAGCTTTCTTT.